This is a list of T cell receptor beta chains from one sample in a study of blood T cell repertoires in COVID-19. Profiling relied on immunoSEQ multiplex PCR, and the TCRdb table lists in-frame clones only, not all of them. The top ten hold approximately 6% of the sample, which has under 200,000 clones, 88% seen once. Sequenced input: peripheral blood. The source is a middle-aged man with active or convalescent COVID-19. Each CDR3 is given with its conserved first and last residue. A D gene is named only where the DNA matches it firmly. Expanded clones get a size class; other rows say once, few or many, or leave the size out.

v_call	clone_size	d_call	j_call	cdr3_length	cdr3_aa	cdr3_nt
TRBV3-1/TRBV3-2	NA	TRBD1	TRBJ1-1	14	CASSPTGKTAEAFF	TGTGCCAGCAGCCCGACAGGGAAGACCGCTGAAGCTTTCTTT
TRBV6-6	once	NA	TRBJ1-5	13	CASALLGSQPQHF	TGTGCCAGCGCCCTCTTGGGGAGTCAGCCCCAGCATTTT
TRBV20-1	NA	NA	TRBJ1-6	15	CSASRQDLDNSPLHF	TGCAGTGCTAGTAGACAGGACCTCGATAATTCACCCCTCCACTTT
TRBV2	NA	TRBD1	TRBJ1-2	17	CASSDTLAGTGDYGYTF	TGTGCCAGCAGTGATACCCTTGCCGGGACAGGGGACTATGGCTACACCTTC
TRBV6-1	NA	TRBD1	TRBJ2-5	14	CASSEYGQGETQYF	TGTGCCAGCAGTGAGTATGGACAGGGAGAGACCCAGTACTTC
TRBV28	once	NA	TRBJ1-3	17	CASSLYGSGASGNTIYF	TGTGCCAGCAGTTTATATGGGTCAGGGGCCTCTGGAAACACCATATATTTT
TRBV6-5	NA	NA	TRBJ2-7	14	CATKPRPVPYEQYF	TGTGCCACCAAACCTAGGCCCGTGCCCTACGAGCAGTACTTC
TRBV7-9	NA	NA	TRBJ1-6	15	CASRPEGSWESPLHF	TGTGCCAGCAGACCCGAAGGGAGTTGGGAATCACCCCTCCACTTT
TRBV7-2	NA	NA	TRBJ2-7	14	CASKRSGSSYEQYF	TGTGCCAGCAAGAGAAGCGGCAGCTCCTACGAGCAGTACTTC
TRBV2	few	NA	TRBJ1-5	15	CASSLRGQSDQPQHF	TGTGCCAGCAGTTTGAGAGGACAGTCGGATCAGCCCCAGCATTTT
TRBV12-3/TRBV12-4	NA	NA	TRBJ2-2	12	CASTKGSGELFF	TGTGCCAGCACCAAGGGGTCCGGGGAGCTGTTTTTT
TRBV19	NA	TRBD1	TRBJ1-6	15	CASSATRDRYSPLHF	TGTGCCAGTAGCGCAACCCGGGACAGGTATTCACCCCTCCACTTT
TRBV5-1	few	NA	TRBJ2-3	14	CASSLSSGTDTQYF	TGCGCCAGCAGCTTGTCATCAGGAACAGATACGCAGTATTTT
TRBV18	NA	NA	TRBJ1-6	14	CASSPADYNSPLHF	TGTGCCAGCTCACCGGCAGATTATAATTCACCCCTCCACTTT
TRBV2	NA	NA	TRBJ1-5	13	CASKGPDNQPQHF	TGTGCCAGCAAGGGGCCTGACAATCAGCCCCAGCATTTT
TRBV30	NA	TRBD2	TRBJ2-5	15	CAWRGLAAAQETQYF	TGTGCCTGGAGAGGACTAGCGGCCGCCCAAGAGACCCAGTACTTC
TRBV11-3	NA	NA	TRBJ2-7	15	CASSLRLPQGDEQYF	TGTGCCAGCAGCTTACGTCTCCCCCAGGGCGACGAGCAGTACTTC
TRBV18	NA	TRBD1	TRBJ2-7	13	CASSRDRGYEQYF	TGTGCCAGCTCCCGCGACAGGGGATACGAGCAGTACTTC
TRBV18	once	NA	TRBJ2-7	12	CASSPRQNEQYF	TGTGCCAGCTCACCTAGACAGAACGAGCAGTACTTC
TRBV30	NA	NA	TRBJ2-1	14	CAWSPGQSYRLQFF	TGTGCCTGGAGTCCCGGACAGTCCTATAGGCTACAGTTCTTC
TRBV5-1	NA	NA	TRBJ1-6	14	CASTPSGENSPLHF	TGCGCCAGCACCCCCTCGGGGGAAAATTCACCCCTCCACTTT
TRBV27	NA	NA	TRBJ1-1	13	CASSLSGGTEAFF	TGTGCCAGCAGTTTATCGGGAGGAACTGAAGCTTTCTTT
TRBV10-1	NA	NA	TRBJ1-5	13	CATADRLNQPQHF	TGCGCCACTGCGGACAGACTCAATCAGCCCCAGCATTTT
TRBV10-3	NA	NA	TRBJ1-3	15	CAISDRGGSGNTIYF	TGTGCCATCAGTGATAGAGGGGGTTCTGGAAACACCATATATTTT
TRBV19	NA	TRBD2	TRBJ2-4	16	CASSAPSRRGRYIQYF	TGTGCCAGTAGTGCCCCCTCTAGGCGCGGGAGGTACATTCAGTACTTC
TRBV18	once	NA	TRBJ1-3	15	CASSPLRESGNTIYF	TGTGCCAGCTCACCATTGAGGGAATCTGGAAACACCATATATTTT